The subject of this entry is one TCR beta chain. As yet, its antigen is unknown. This record belongs to a study of T cells in localized non-small cell lung cancer. General study results and limits: Uninvolved adjacent lung showed peak T cell clonality, exceeding tumor. Median around 60 top-100 tumor clones were shared with paired adjacent lung.

Clones were read by immunoSEQ multiplex PCR, and TCRdb kept only the in-frame ones, dropping some. The sample records 25,000 or so clones, approximately 87% being singletons. Germline CDR1 is SGHTS and CDR2 is YDEGEE. CDR3 length: 14 amino acids. Trimming left V 0 bases short and J 2 bases short, with 7 bases between. Source: PBMCs, taken before any cancer treatment. This receptor was taken from a man between 35 and 75 years old with stage II lung adenocarcinoma. This chain links TRBV5-8 with TRBJ2-3; D is unclear. The CDR3, as DNA: TGTGCCAGCAGCTTGGCGGGCGCCACAGATACGCAGTATTTT. Protein product: CASSLAGATDTQYF.